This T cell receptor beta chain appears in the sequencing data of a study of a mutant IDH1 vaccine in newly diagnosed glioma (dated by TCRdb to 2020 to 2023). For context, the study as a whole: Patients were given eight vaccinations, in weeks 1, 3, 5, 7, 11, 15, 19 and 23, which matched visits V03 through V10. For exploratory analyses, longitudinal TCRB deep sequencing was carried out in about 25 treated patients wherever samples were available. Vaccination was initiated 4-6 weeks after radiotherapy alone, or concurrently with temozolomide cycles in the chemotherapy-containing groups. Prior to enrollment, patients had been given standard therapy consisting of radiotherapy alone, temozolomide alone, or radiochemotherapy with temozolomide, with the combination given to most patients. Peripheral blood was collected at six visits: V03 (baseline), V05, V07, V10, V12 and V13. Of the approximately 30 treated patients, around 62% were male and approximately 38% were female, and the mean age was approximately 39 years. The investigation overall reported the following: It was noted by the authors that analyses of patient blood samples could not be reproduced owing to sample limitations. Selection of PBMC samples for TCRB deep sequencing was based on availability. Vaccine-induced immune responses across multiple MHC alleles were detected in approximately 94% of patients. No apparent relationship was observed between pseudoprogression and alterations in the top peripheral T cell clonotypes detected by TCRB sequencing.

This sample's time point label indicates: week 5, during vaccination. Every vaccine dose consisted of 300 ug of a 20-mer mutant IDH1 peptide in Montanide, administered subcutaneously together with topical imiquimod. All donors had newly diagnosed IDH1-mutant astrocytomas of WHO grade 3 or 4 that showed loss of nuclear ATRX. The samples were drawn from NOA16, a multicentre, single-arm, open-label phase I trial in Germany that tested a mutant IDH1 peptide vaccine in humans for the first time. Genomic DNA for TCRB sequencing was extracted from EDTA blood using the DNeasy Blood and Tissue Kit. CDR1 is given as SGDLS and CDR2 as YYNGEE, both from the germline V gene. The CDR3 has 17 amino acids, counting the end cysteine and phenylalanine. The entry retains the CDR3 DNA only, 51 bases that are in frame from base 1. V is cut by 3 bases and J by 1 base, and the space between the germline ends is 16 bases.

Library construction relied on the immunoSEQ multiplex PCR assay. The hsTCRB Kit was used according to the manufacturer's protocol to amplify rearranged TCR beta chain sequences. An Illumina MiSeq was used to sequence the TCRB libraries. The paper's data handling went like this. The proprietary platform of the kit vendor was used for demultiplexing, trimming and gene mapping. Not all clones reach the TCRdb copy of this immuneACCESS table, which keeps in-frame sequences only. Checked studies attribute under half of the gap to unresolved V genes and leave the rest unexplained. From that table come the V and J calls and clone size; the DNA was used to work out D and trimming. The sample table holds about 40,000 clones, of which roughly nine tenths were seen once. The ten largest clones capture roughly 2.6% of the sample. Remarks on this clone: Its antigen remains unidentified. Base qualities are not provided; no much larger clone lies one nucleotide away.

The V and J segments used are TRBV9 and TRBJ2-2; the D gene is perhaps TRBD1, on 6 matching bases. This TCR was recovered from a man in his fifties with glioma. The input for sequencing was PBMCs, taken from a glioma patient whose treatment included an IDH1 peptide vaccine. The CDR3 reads CASSEPISGQNTGELFF. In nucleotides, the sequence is TGTGCCAGCAGCGAGCCAATTTCGGGACAGAACACCGGGGAGCTGTTTTTT.